This T cell receptor beta chain was captured in a study of blood T cell repertoires in COVID-19. Germline-derived CDR1 and CDR2 are LNHNV and YYDKDF (reference sequence). CDR3 length: 17 residues. The V gene end was trimmed by 8 bases and the J gene end by 0 bases; junction bases not matched to a gene: 13. Repertoires were generated with immunoSEQ multiplex PCR, while TCRdb's copy carries only in-frame clones and drops some. Of under 250,000 clones detected, over 85% appear once; the ten largest clones hold roughly 4%. The sequencing input was PBMCs or T cells enriched from blood (not recorded which). The chain joins TRBV15 to TRBJ1-5; 7 bases match TRBD1. This TCR was sampled from a woman aged 25 to 39 with acute COVID-19. The CDR3 nucleotides read TGTGCCACCGGGCCAAGGACAGGAACGTATAGCAATCAGCCCCAGCATTTT. This sequence encodes CATGPRTGTYSNQPQHF.